The 20 T cell receptor beta chains below come from one sample, sequenced in a study of Graves' ophthalmopathy and Graves' hyperthyroidism. From RNA, the CDR3 regions of TCR beta chains were amplified and sequenced. The first-round RT-PCR employed HTBI primers together with the Qiagen OneStep RT-PCR kit. A multiplex PCR was then performed as the second round. TCRdb re-analysed the multiplex PCR reads in MiXCR, keeping a single row per CDR3 protein. The sample lists 600,000 to 700,000 distinct CDR3 sequences; roughly 39% were seen once. The source material was peripheral blood. These receptors were obtained from an adult man with Graves' ophthalmopathy.

Comments on this clonotype: Since a much larger clone is just one base distant, this may be a read error. The conserved final phenylalanine or tryptophan is absent from the CDR3, which likely points to a read error. The V and J genes are TRBV20-1 and TRBJ1-1; a possible D gene is TRBD1 (6 bases). Trimming shortened V by 3 bases and J by 1 base, and 9 bases separated the two germline ends. Per germline, CDR1 DFQATT and CDR2 SNEGSKA (reference sequence). The CDR3 is 13 amino acids. The CDR3 loop is CSASAGENTEAFL. The CDR3 nucleotides are TGCAGTGCTAGCGCAGGGGAGAACACTGAAGCTTTCCTT.

Worth noting for this clonotype: Given a much more abundant clone one base away, this may be a read error. V usage is TRBV12-3 or TRBV12-4 and J usage is TRBJ1-1; D uncertain. Trimming removed 6 bases from V and 11 bases from J, with 19 bases in between. The CDR3 sequence is 13 residues long. The CDR3 DNA reads TGTGCCAGCAGCCATGGACGTAGTGCGAGCGCTTTCTTT. This gives the protein CASSHGRSASAFF.

At least ten counts were recorded for this clonotype. Germline is not matched at one junction end, which may reflect a read error. CDR3 DNA: TGCGCCAGCAGCGGACAGGGGAACACCGGGGAGCTGTTTTTT. Amino acid sequence: CASSGQGNTGELFF. The chain combines TRBV19 with TRBJ2-2, with 8 bases identical to TRBD1. The germline V gene has CDR1 LNHDA and CDR2 SQIVND (reference sequence). The CDR3 loop spans 14 amino acids.

This clonotype showed up many times. The chain recombines TRBV7-3 with TRBJ1-1, with D possibly being TRBD1 (5 bases). V dropped 5 bases and J dropped 4 bases, with 11 bases sitting between them. The CDR3 totals 13 residues. Per the germline V gene, CDR1 is SGHTA and CDR2 is FQGTGA. The CDR3, as DNA: TGTGCCAGCAGCCATGGGACCGTCACTGAAGCTTTCTTT. Its translation is CASSHGTVTEAFF.

This sequence joins TRBV15 and TRBJ1-2; D ambiguous. V was shortened by 1 base and J by 7 bases, with 7 bases between the two germline ends. The CDR3 is 12 amino acids. Germline assignment: CDR1 LNHNV and CDR2 YYDKDF (reference sequence). The CDR3 DNA sequence: TGTGCCACCAGCAGAGTAGCGGGTGGCTACACCTTC. It codes for CATSRVAGGYTF.

This clonotype came up a few times. The CDR3 DNA follows: TGTGCCATCAGTGAGTCGGTCGGGGCCGGGGAGCAGTACTTC. Encoded protein: CAISESVGAGEQYF. J is TRBJ2-7 and V is TRBV10-3; D may be TRBD1 or TRBD2 (5 bases each). Deletions cut 0 bases from V and 7 bases from J, with 13 bases between. The CDR3 totals 14 residues. The germline V gene has CDR1 ENHRY and CDR2 SYGVKD.

This clonotype appeared many times. The CDR3 DNA is TGTGCCAGCAGCGCCACAGCGGCAGATAGCTACACCTTC. Residues: CASSATAADSYTF. The chain carries TRBV2 and TRBJ1-2; D not resolved. V gave up 6 bases and J gave up 9 bases, with 17 bases separating them. This CDR3 has 13 amino acids. Germline V lookup: CDR1 SNHLY, CDR2 FYNNEI.

This clonotype has a handful of counts. The rearrangement uses TRBV5-1 and TRBJ2-5; 7 bases align to TRBD1. The V and J ends lost 4 bases and 3 bases, in that order; junction bases with no gene match: 9. This CDR3 is 15 amino acids long. Germline CDR1 and CDR2: SGHRS and YFSETQ. As DNA, the CDR3 is TGCGCCAGCAGCATACAGGGGAGATGGGAAGAGACCCAGTACTTC. Its translation: CASSIQGRWEETQYF.

Concerning this clonotype itself: A single base separates this from a much larger clone, so it may be a read error. The chain links TRBV7-9 to TRBJ1-2; weak D call: TRBD1 (5 bases). Germline CDR1 SEHNR, CDR2 FQNEAQ (reference sequence). The CDR3 covers 13 residues. CDR3 DNA sequence: TGTGCCAGCAGCGGATGGGACCTCTATGGCCACACCTTC. It codes for CASSGWDLYGHTF.

The chain is built from TRBV15 and TRBJ1-2; 7 nucleotides agree with TRBD1. Germline trimming cut 3 bases from V and 2 bases from J; bases unmatched to any gene: 3. The CDR3 runs to 14 residues. CDR1 and CDR2 from the germline V gene are LNHNV and YYDKDF (reference sequence). CDR3 loop: CATSRTGFNYGYTF. The CDR3 bases are TGTGCCACCAGCAGGACAGGGTTCAACTATGGCTACACCTTC.

J is TRBJ1-1 and V is TRBV2, with a tentative D call TRBD1 (6 bases). Germline V gene sequence: CDR1 SNHLY, CDR2 FYNNEI. V shed 2 bases and J shed 3 bases, with 10 bases lying between them. The CDR3 is 14 residues long. CDR3 amino acids: CASSEMGAHTEAFF. The CDR3 nucleotides are TGTGCCAGCAGTGAAATGGGGGCGCACACTGAAGCTTTCTTT.

The sample holds many counts of this clonotype. The chain employs TRBV2 and TRBJ2-5, with a weak D call TRBD1 (5 bases). V lost 5 bases and J 3 bases, leaving 16 bases between the germline ends. The CDR3 is 15 residues long. Germline CDR1 reads SNHLY; CDR2 reads FYNNEI. The CDR3: CASSHRPLQEETQYF. In nucleotides, the CDR3 is TGTGCCAGCAGTCACCGACCATTACAGGAAGAGACCCAGTACTTC.

This clonotype was found a few times. CDR3: CASSYPGTSGSYEQYF. As DNA, the CDR3 is TGTGCCAGCAGTTACCCTGGGACTAGCGGCTCCTACGAGCAGTACTTC. The J gene is TRBJ2-7, the V gene TRBV7-6; 11 bases line up with TRBD2. Trimming cost V 6 bases and J 0 bases; bases outside gene matches: 7. Germline-derived CDR1 and CDR2 are SGHVS and FNYEAQ. The CDR3 loop spans 16 amino acids.

This chain links TRBV25-1 with TRBJ1-4; possible D gene TRBD1, 5 bases. Per the germline V gene, CDR1 is MGHDK and CDR2 is SYGVNS. This CDR3 is built from 15 residues. V lost 3 bases to trimming and J lost 7 bases, with 15 bases between them. The CDR3 is CASSDSGTAREKLFF. The CDR3 DNA follows: TGTGCCAGCAGTGACTCCGGGACGGCGCGTGAAAAACTGTTTTTT.

This clonotype was seen many times. V and J are TRBV7-3 and TRBJ2-5; D remains ambiguous. The CDR3 runs to 13 residues. CDR1 is SGHTA and CDR2 is FQGTGA in the germline V gene. Trimming took 2 bases from V and 7 from J, leaving 11 bases between them. The CDR3 sequence: CASSLSAKRTQYF. The CDR3 DNA reads TGTGCCAGCAGCTTATCCGCCAAGAGGACCCAGTACTTC. Using reference TRBV7-3 and TRBJ2-5 for the parts outside the CDR3, the full variable domain is GAGVSQTPSNKVTEKGKYVELRCDPISGHTALYWYRQSLGQGPEFLIYFQGTGAADDSGLPNDRFFAVRPEGSVSTLKIQRTERGDSAVYLCASSLSAKRTQYFGPGTRLLVL.

Concerning this clonotype itself: Being one base from a much bigger clone, this may be a read error. The chain is built from TRBV20-1 and TRBJ2-7, with 7 positions matching TRBD2. Germline V gene lookup returns CDR1 DFQATT and CDR2 SNEGSKA (reference sequence). The CDR3 loop spans 13 amino acids. CDR3 residues: CSAGTPGGYEQHF. Here the CDR3 DNA reads TGCAGTGCAGGGACCCCGGGGGGATACGAGCAGCACTTC.

This clonotype was counted many times. At one of its ends the junction is not consistent with the germline gene, which may arise from a read error. This rearrangement joins TRBV10-3 to TRBJ2-7; 8 bases map to TRBD2. Germline CDR1 reads ENHRY; CDR2 reads SYGVKD. This CDR3 region has 14 residues. The CDR3 loop reads CASSSGTSSYEQYF. For the CDR3, the DNA is TGTGCCAGCAGTTCCGGGACTAGCTCCTACGAGCAGTACTTC.

In this sample, this clonotype turned up many times. This sequence joins TRBV19 and TRBJ1-2; possibly TRBD1 for D (6 bases). CDR3 size: 18 residues. Germline V gene sequence: CDR1 LNHDA, CDR2 SQIVND (reference sequence). V lost 3 bases, J lost 0 bases, and 20 bases lay in between. The CDR3 loop reads CASSIDGQIYESNYGYTF. CDR3 nucleotides: TGTGCCAGTAGTATCGATGGACAGATATACGAGTCTAACTATGGCTACACCTTC.

The V call is TRBV7-9, the J call TRBJ2-2; TRBD1 or TRBD2 may be the D gene (5 bases each). Germline V CDR1 and CDR2: SEHNR, FQNEAQ (reference sequence). V was shortened by 0 bases and J by 5 bases, with 13 bases between the two germline ends. This CDR3 has 16 residues. The CDR3: CASSLAYTWGTGELFF. The CDR3 DNA is TGTGCCAGCAGCTTAGCCTATACTTGGGGGACCGGGGAGCTGTTTTTT. Supplemented by reference TRBV7-9 and TRBJ2-2, the full variable domain reads DTGVSQNPRHKITKRGQNVTFRCDPISEHNRLYWYRQTLGQGPEFLTYFQNEAQLEKSRLLSDRFSAERPKGSFSTLEIQRTEQGDSAMYLCASSLAYTWGTGELFFGEGSRLTVL.

This clonotype was observed a single time. The chain is built from TRBV25-1 and TRBJ1-3, with D unresolved. Trimming removed 4 bases from V and 8 bases from J, with 6 bases in between. From germline, CDR1 is MGHDK and CDR2 SYGVNS. The CDR3 loop spans 11 amino acids. CDR3: CASSGRDTIYF. In DNA form, the CDR3 reads TGTGCCAGCAGTGGCCGGGACACCATATATTTT.